This TCR beta chain was recorded in a study (dated by TCRdb to between 2014 and 2017). Looking at the study overall: The study tested whether tumor-infiltrating Tregs in breast cancer are recruited from blood Tregs or converted in situ from other CD4+ T cell subsets. The paper as a whole reports these results and caveats: Rather than covering whole repertoires, validation in the larger cohort was restricted to a single TCR beta V-J rearrangement. The greatest overlap of tumor-infiltrating Treg TCR alpha and beta sequences was with tumor naive CD4+ T cells, followed next by blood naive CD4+ T cells. In terms of TCR gene usage, tumor memory CD4+ T cells clustered together with blood and lymph node memory CD4+ cells, as well as with lymph node naive CD4+ cells.

Full-length TCR variable regions were amplified by 5' RACE PCR using constant-region reverse primers, and then by semi-nested PCR using Nested Universal Primer A. The ReliaPrep RNA Cell Miniprep System was used to extract total RNA, which was then reverse transcribed into 5'RACE-ready cDNA with the SMARTer RACE 5'/3' Kit. Multiplex adaptors were used to barcode full-length TCR alpha and beta libraries, and the barcoded libraries were sequenced on an Illumina MiSeq. As for the authors' bioinformatics: Sequencing data were pooled across the five patients for each of nine subset-tissue groups and compared by unsupervised clustering of TCR gene usage. The Morisita-Horn index, with shared sequences weighted by their contribution to each repertoire, was used to calculate repertoire similarity. TCRdb reworked the public reads: Q25 trimming with fastp, MiXCR clone assembly, productive beta chains retained. When rows share a CDR3 protein, they turn into one entry using the most common DNA and genes. The V and J calls were not made by the authors but by TCRdb's processing. This sample holds 45,000 to 70,000 distinct CDR3 sequences; roughly 30% were observed only once. The ten largest clones represent approximately 3.2% of the sample.

CDR3 length: 17 amino acids, cysteine to phenylalanine. Only the CDR3 DNA is retained, 51 bases long and in frame from the first base. Cut back by 3 bases and 1 base, the V and J ends lie 13 bases apart. Per the germline V gene, MDHEN is the CDR1 and SYDVKM is the CDR2. About this clonotype itself: The target of this receptor is not known. Base-call qualities are not available, and no considerably larger clone is one nucleotide away.

CD4+CD45RO+CD25- cells were isolated as memory CD4+ T cells. Tregs, naive and memory CD4+ T cells from tumor, blood and ipsilateral draining lymph nodes of 5 or 6 breast cancer patients underwent full-length TCR alpha and beta sequencing. Tumor tissue, along with lymph nodes from ipsilateral axillary dissection, was perfused with PBS, minced, and then digested using collagenase I and hyaluronidase. FACS confirmed that the sorted cell populations were more than 90% pure. The sequencing sample was made of tumor-infiltrating memory CD4+ T cells sorted from the breast tumor. The cell subset or site label, as the study defines it: memory CD4+ T cells, CD4+CD45RO+CD25-. This receptor was obtained from a female donor with breast cancer. The sequence links TRBV28 to TRBJ1-6, with an unclear D gene assignment. The DNA is TGTGCCAGCAGTTTCGAGGGTTATTTATCCTATAATTCACCCCTCCACTTT. The translation is CASSFEGYLSYNSPLHF.